The present T cell receptor beta chain was sequenced within a study of blood T cells in healthy people across ages. A minimum of 7 million PBMCs was isolated per sample. The CDR3 spans 15 residues. J gave up 5 bases and V 5 bases, and 5 bases lay outside the gene matches. Germline lookup yields CDR1 SNHLY and CDR2 FYNNEI. The authors ran a second PCR of about 7 to 11 cycles using a sample-barcoded 5' primer and a J-beta primer mix. TCRdb analysed the 5' RACE reads with MiXCR anew, one entry per CDR3 protein. Of 1,500,000 or so distinct CDR3 sequences listed, 35% to 45% are singletons. Sequenced: blood. This TCR was sampled from a woman between 18 and 29 years old in good health. V is TRBV2 and J is TRBJ1-5; 11 bases are a match to TRBD1. The CDR3 DNA follows: TGTGCCAGCAGTCGGGACAGGGGGATATATCAGCCCCAGCATTTT. This encodes CASSRDRGIYQPQHF.